This T cell receptor beta chain was documented in a study of T cells in Graves' hyperthyroidism and ophthalmopathy. RNA transcripts gave rise to amplified TCR beta CDR3 regions. The TCR CDR3 first-round RT-PCR relied on the HTBI primer set. Each CDR3 protein gets one entry after TCRdb re-called the multiplex PCR reads with MiXCR. This table holds around 540,000 distinct CDR3 sequences, roughly 16% found once. This clonotype was seen only a few times. This CDR3 spans 11 amino acids. Germline-derived CDR1 and CDR2 are SQVTM and ANQGSEA. Unmatched junction bases numbered 2, after V lost 3 bases and J lost 7 bases.

The chain uses TRBV29-1 and TRBJ1-2; 7 bases fit TRBD1. The TCR was taken from a woman aged 25 to 45 with Graves' ophthalmopathy. Sequencing input: blood. CDR3 DNA sequence: TGCAGCGTTGAGACAGGGAGTGGCTACACCTTC. As protein: CSVETGSGYTF.